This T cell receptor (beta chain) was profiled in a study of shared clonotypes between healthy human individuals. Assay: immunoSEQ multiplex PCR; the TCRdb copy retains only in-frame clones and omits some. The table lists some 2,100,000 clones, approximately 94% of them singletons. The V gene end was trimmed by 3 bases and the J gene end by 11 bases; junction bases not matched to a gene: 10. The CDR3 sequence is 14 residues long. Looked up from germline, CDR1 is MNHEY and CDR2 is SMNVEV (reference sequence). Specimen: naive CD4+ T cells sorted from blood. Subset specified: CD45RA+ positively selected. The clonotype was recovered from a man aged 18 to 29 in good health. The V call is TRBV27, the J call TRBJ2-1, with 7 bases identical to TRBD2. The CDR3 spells CASSLGRETEKQFF. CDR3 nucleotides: TGTGCCAGCAGTTTGGGGAGGGAGACAGAGAAGCAGTTCTTC.